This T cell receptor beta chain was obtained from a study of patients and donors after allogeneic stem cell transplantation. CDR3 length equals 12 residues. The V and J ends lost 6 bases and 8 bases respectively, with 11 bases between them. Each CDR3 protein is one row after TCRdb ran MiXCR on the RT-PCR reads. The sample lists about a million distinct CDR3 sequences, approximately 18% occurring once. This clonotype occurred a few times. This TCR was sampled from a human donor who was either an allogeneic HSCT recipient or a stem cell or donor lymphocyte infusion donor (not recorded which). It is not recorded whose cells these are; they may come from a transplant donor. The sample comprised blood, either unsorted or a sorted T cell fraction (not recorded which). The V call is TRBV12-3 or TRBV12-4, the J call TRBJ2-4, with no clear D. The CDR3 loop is CASSHPKDIQYF. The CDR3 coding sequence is TGTGCCAGCAGCCACCCCAAGGACATTCAGTACTTC.